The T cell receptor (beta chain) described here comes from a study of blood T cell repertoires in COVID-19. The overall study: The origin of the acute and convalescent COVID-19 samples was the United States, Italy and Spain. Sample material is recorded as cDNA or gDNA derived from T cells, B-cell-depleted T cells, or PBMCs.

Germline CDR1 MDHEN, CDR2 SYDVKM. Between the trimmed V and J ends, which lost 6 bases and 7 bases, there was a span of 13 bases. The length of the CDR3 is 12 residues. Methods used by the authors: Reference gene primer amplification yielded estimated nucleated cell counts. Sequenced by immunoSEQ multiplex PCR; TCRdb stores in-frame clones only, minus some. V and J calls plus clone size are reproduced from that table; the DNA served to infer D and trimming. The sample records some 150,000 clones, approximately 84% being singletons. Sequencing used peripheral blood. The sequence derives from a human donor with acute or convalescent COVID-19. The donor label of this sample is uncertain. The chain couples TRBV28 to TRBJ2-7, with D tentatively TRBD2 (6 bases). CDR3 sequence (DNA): TGTGCCAGCAGCGTCGGGAGCATGGAGCAGTACTTC. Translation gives CASSVGSMEQYF.